The following is a T cell receptor (beta chain) sequence with its context. Its antigen remains unidentified. CDR3 size: 13 residues. Germline V lookup: CDR1 SGHNT, CDR2 YENEEA. Trimming stripped 5 bases from V and 10 bases from J, with 15 bases between. The sample comes from a study of chemoradiotherapy in HPV16-positive cancers. Study-wide results and caveats: Better recurrence-free survival went with HPV-responsive T-cell expansion in HPV16-positive patients. Non-HPV-specific T cells did not expand in tumors during treatment, whereas candidate HPV-specific clones and E7-related motifs did.

This table comes from immunoSEQ multiplex PCR, and its TCRdb copy is limited to in-frame clones, with some not included. The repertoire holds under 35,000 clones, over 90% seen once, with 18% in the top ten. The starting material was blood, obtained from a patient who underwent chemoradiotherapy. V and J are TRBV11-3 and TRBJ2-1, with D perhaps given as TRBD1 or TRBD2 (5 bases each). The TCR sequence derives from a human donor with HPV-associated anogenital cancer. The CDR3 nucleotides are TGTGCCAGCAGCCTACAGGCCCGGGGAGAGCAGTTCTTC. It specifies CASSLQARGEQFF.